These 22 T cell receptor beta chains originate from one sample sequenced in a study of T cell repertoires in cytomegalovirus infection. TCRdb reanalysed the reads using MiXCR and keeps one entry per CDR3 protein. The data hold 200,000 to 300,000 distinct CDR3 sequences, with approximately 13% observed a single time. Sequenced material: PBMCs. The receptors come from a human donor in good health (CMV status not recorded). Some clones in this sample may be carry-over from other donors' samples.

This clonotype came up many times. The rearrangement uses TRBV11-2 and TRBJ2-1; D is unclear. The V end was cut by 0 bases, the J end by 7 bases, with 7 bases between. There are 13 residues in the CDR3. CDR1 is SGHAT, CDR2 FQNNGV, per germline. CDR3: CASSLEMGNEQFF. The CDR3 DNA reads TGTGCCAGCAGCTTAGAAATGGGGAATGAGCAGTTCTTC.

The CDR3 loop reads CSARDQGATNYGYTF. The CDR3 coding sequence is TGCAGTGCTAGAGATCAGGGGGCGACTAACTATGGCTACACCTTC. V and J are TRBV20-1 and TRBJ1-2, with 8 bases aligning to TRBD1. Germline-derived CDR1 and CDR2 are DFQATT and SNEGSKA (reference sequence). This CDR3 spans 15 amino acids. The V gene end was trimmed by 0 bases and the J gene end by 0 bases; junction bases not matched to a gene: 3.

The V gene is TRBV20-1, the J gene TRBJ1-1; D is uncertain. CDR3 size: 14 residues. V shed 3 bases and J shed 0 bases, with 11 bases lying between them. Germline assignment: CDR1 DFQATT and CDR2 SNEGSKA (reference sequence). The CDR3 sequence is CSARIGSMNTEAFF. As DNA, the CDR3 is TGCAGTGCTAGGATCGGCAGCATGAACACTGAAGCTTTCTTT.

This clonotype was counted a few times. J is TRBJ2-5 and V is TRBV6-6; 7 bases are shared with TRBD1. V gave up 5 bases and J gave up 5 bases; unmatched junction bases: 8. Germline-derived CDR1 and CDR2 are MNHNY and SVGAGI (reference sequence). The CDR3 spans 14 residues. The CDR3 coding sequence is TGTGCCAGCAGTCAGGCAGGGGGAAGGGAGACCCAGTACTTC. Translating it yields CASSQAGGRETQYF.

In this sample, this clonotype turned up many times. The chain carries TRBV7-9 and TRBJ2-5; D unclear. Germline values: CDR1 SEHNR, CDR2 FQNEAQ (reference sequence). The CDR3 length is 13 residues. The V end lost 4 bases, the J end lost 2 bases, and 8 bases lay between the germline ends. The CDR3 region is CASSSTQQETQYF. The CDR3 DNA sequence: TGTGCCAGCAGCTCCACTCAACAAGAGACCCAGTACTTC.

In its sample, this clonotype was seen many times. The chain carries TRBV15 and TRBJ1-6; 7 nucleotides match TRBD1. Germline-derived CDR1 and CDR2 are LNHNV and YYDKDF (reference sequence). After removal of 2 bases from V and 7 bases from J, the junction contained 5 bases not matched to a gene. The length of the CDR3 is 15 residues. The CDR3 nucleotides are TGTGCCACCAGCAGACCCGACAGGGCCAATTCACCCCTCCACTTT. Translated, it gives CATSRPDRANSPLHF.

This clonotype occurred many times. The chain has TRBV7-3 and TRBJ2-2, with TRBD1 identical over 8 bases. Germline-derived CDR1 and CDR2 are SGHTA and FQGTGA. The CDR3 is 15 amino acids. J gave up 1 base and V 3 bases, and 1 base lay outside the gene matches. This chain's CDR3 is CASSLGQVNTGELFF. CDR3 in DNA: TGTGCCAGCAGCTTGGGACAGGTGAACACCGGGGAGCTGTTTTTT.

This clonotype occurred a few times. The J gene is TRBJ1-1, the V gene TRBV29-1; D is unclear. The CDR3 contains 14 residues. The germline V gene encodes CDR1 SQVTM and CDR2 ANQGSEA. V shed 7 bases and J shed 2 bases, with 17 bases lying between them. The CDR3 DNA reads TGCAGCGCCGTAGTAGGAACTCTTAACACTGAAGCTTTCTTT. It specifies CSAVVGTLNTEAFF.

V and J are TRBV20-1 and TRBJ2-7; TRBD2 matches at 8 bases. Germline assignment: CDR1 DFQATT and CDR2 SNEGSKA (reference sequence). The V and J ends lost 5 bases and 2 bases, in that order; junction bases with no gene match: 8. The CDR3 extends over 14 amino acids. The CDR3 nucleotides read TGCAGTGCTCCCACTAGCGGAAGAACCTACGAGCAGTACTTC. Residues: CSAPTSGRTYEQYF.

This clonotype was seen ten or more times. This chain joins TRBV10-3 and TRBJ1-6; D gene uncertain. The V end lost 3 bases, the J end lost 3 bases, and 12 bases lay between the germline ends. CDR3 length equals 16 residues. Germline V gene lookup returns CDR1 ENHRY and CDR2 SYGVKD. As DNA, the CDR3 is TGTGCCATCAGTGATGAGCAGTTAAGCTATAATTCACCCCTCCACTTT. This sequence encodes CAISDEQLSYNSPLHF.

This clonotype turned up a few times. In DNA, the CDR3 is TGTGCCAGCAGTTCCTGGACAGGGGGCACCGGGGAGCTGTTTTTT. It specifies CASSSWTGGTGELFF. The V and J genes are TRBV28 and TRBJ2-2; 10 nucleotides agree with TRBD1. Germline V CDR1 and CDR2: MDHEN, SYDVKM. The CDR3 length is 15 residues. Unmatched junction bases numbered 3, after V lost 4 bases and J lost 4 bases.

This clonotype was counted ten times or more. The chain has TRBV6-2 or TRBV6-3 and TRBJ1-1, with D possibly being TRBD1 (5 bases). The CDR3 loop spans 13 amino acids. The V and J ends lost 5 bases and 4 bases respectively, with 11 bases between them. The V gene's germline CDR1 is MNHEY and CDR2 SVGEGT. Written as DNA, the CDR3 is TGTGCCAGCAGTCATAGACAGCGCACTGAAGCTTTCTTT. Its translation is CASSHRQRTEAFF.

This sequence joins TRBV27 and TRBJ2-2; D could derive from TRBD1 or TRBD2 (5 bases each). In germline, CDR1 is MNHEY, CDR2 SMNVEV (reference sequence). V lost 8 bases, J lost 1 base, and 11 bases lay in between. There are 14 residues in the CDR3. CDR3 sequence (DNA): TGTGCCAGCGGAGGCCAGGGGAACACCGGGGAGCTGTTTTTT. Protein product: CASGGQGNTGELFF.

The sample holds many counts of this clonotype. This chain connects TRBV28 to TRBJ1-4, with no clear D. The germline gives CDR1 MDHEN, CDR2 SYDVKM. V lost 5 bases and J 5 bases, leaving 12 bases between the germline ends. The CDR3 covers 14 residues. CDR3 coding DNA: TGTGCCAGCAGTCCCTCCCGTATCAATGAAAAACTGTTTTTT. Amino acids: CASSPSRINEKLFF.

The V gene is TRBV10-3, the J gene TRBJ1-1, with no clear D. Germline lookup yields CDR1 ENHRY and CDR2 SYGVKD. The CDR3 length is 13 residues. V shed 1 base and J shed 1 base, with 4 bases lying between them. The CDR3, as DNA: TGTGCCATCAGTGAGTATCCGAACACTGAAGCTTTCTTT. Protein: CAISEYPNTEAFF.

This clonotype was found once. V and J are TRBV6-5 and TRBJ1-1; 8 bases line up with TRBD1. CDR3 length equals 12 residues. From germline, CDR1 is MNHEY and CDR2 SVGAGI. Trimming cost V 8 bases and J 6 bases; bases outside gene matches: 5. Here the CDR3 DNA reads TGTGCCAGCGGGAACAGGGGGGCTGAAGCTTTCTTT. Residues: CASGNRGAEAFF.

This clonotype has just a few counts. The chain carries TRBV19 and TRBJ2-1, with 10 bases fitting TRBD2. The V gene end was trimmed by 5 bases and the J gene end by 5 bases; junction bases not matched to a gene: 9. CDR1 LNHDA and CDR2 SQIVND come from the germline V gene (reference sequence). The CDR3 extends over 16 amino acids. In nucleotides, the CDR3 is TGTGCCAGTAGTGACCAACTAGCGGGGTTCCACAATGAGCAGTTCTTC. This gives the protein CASSDQLAGFHNEQFF.

This clonotype has a count of ten or more. The chain employs TRBV7-2 and TRBJ1-6, with 10 bases identical to TRBD1. The CDR3 extends over 16 amino acids. In germline, CDR1 is SGHTA, CDR2 FQGNSA. After removal of 0 bases from V and 5 bases from J, the junction contained 1 base not matched to a gene. DNA for the CDR3: TGTGCCAGCAGCTTAGCGGGACAGGGGAATAATTCACCCCTCCACTTT. Its protein is CASSLAGQGNNSPLHF.

This clonotype came up many times. The J gene is TRBJ2-7, the V gene TRBV7-9; weak D call: TRBD2 (5 bases). The germline V gene encodes CDR1 SEHNR and CDR2 FQNEAQ (reference sequence). The V and J ends lost 1 base and 6 bases respectively, with 10 bases between them. This CDR3 comprises 13 residues. CDR3 residues: CASSLGVGGEQYF. CDR3 nucleotides: TGTGCCAGCAGCTTAGGAGTTGGAGGCGAGCAGTACTTC.

This clonotype was seen ten or more times. The chain has TRBV6-2 or TRBV6-3 and TRBJ2-7; TRBD1 matches 9 bases. This CDR3 has 15 amino acids. Germline values: CDR1 MNHEY, CDR2 SVGEGT. V shed 5 bases and J 4 bases; nucleotides not matched to a gene: 9. CDR3 in DNA: TGTGCCAGCAGTATGCCGGGACAGGGTTTGTACGAGCAGTACTTC. This encodes CASSMPGQGLYEQYF.

This clonotype was detected ten times or more. The rearrangement links TRBV19 to TRBJ1-2; 8 nucleotides line up with TRBD1. Looked up from germline, CDR1 is LNHDA and CDR2 is SQIVND (reference sequence). The CDR3 is made up of 17 amino acids. V lost 4 bases and J lost 2; bases outside the gene matches: 12. The CDR3 is CASSTGALPGGNYGYTF. CDR3 in DNA: TGTGCCAGTAGTACGGGGGCCTTACCAGGGGGCAACTATGGCTACACCTTC.

This clonotype was counted many times. The chain has TRBV28 and TRBJ1-2; D call uncertain. CDR3 length: 14 amino acids. Germline lookup yields CDR1 MDHEN and CDR2 SYDVKM. Trimming pared 5 bases from V and 5 bases from J, leaving 15 bases between. The CDR3 DNA reads as TGTGCCAGCAGTCCCAATAGACGCTCTTATGGCTACACCTTC. This encodes CASSPNRRSYGYTF.